Listed below are T cell receptor beta chains from one sample, sequenced in a study of TIL therapy for anti-PD-1-resistant metastatic lung cancer. The repertoire was sequenced with immunoSEQ multiplex PCR; TCRdb's copy has only in-frame clones and lacks some. The table has about 60,000 clones, roughly 87% seen once; the top ten hold 2.6%. The sequencing used blood, collected at baseline. Every receptor here comes from a person aged 25-80 years with non-small cell lung cancer. The CDR3 runs from the conserved cysteine through the conserved F or W. The D gene is left open where the match is weak. Size is omitted from some rows. Given values are once, few, many or a class for expanded clones.

V gene	clone size	D gene	J gene	CDR3 DNA	CDR3 protein
TRBV20-1	-	TRBD1	TRBJ2-7	TGCAGTGCTAGTATGACAGGGGCACTAGGCGAGCAGTACTTC	CSASMTGALGEQYF
TRBV11-2	-	TRBD1	TRBJ2-7	TGTGCCAGCAGCTTATTCCCGGACAGGCCCTACCAGCAGTACTTC	CASSLFPDRPYQQYF
TRBV18	-	-	TRBJ2-7	TGTGCCAGCTCACCACCCCAGGGGCTACCCGAGCAGTACTTC	CASSPPQGLPEQYF
TRBV18	-	-	TRBJ1-2	TGTGCCAGCTCACCAAGCCGCGGTGTGGGTCATGGCTACACCTTC	CASSPSRGVGHGYTF
TRBV19	-	-	TRBJ2-5	TGTGCCAGTAGTGCCTTCCTACAAGAGACCCAGTACTTC	CASSAFLQETQYF
TRBV11-2	-	-	TRBJ2-5	TGTGCCAGCAGCTTACCGGGCCAAGAGACCCAGTACTTC	CASSLPGQETQYF
TRBV18	-	-	TRBJ2-2	TGTGCCAGCTCGCTCCGGACGCCGGACACCGGGGAGCTGTTTTTT	CASSLRTPDTGELFF
TRBV27	-	-	TRBJ1-4	TGTGCCAGCAGTCTTAGGTATGGCAATGAAAAACTGTTTTTT	CASSLRYGNEKLFF
TRBV5-1	-	-	TRBJ2-7	TGCGCCAGCAGGGCCAGGGAAAGATCCTACGAGCAGTACTTC	CASRARERSYEQYF
TRBV3-1/TRBV3-2	-	TRBD1	TRBJ2-3	TGTGCCAGCAGCCAGGGACAGGGGGCGGCAGATACGCAGTATTTT	CASSQGQGAADTQYF
TRBV20-1	-	-	TRBJ2-4	TGCAGTGCTAGTGGCAGGGGCCTAGACATTCAGTACTTC	CSASGRGLDIQYF
TRBV4-1	-	-	TRBJ1-4	TGCGCCAGCAGCCAATTGGTACAGCGGAATGAAAAACTGTTTTTT	CASSQLVQRNEKLFF
TRBV30	-	TRBD2	TRBJ2-1	TGTGCCTGGAGTGGGGGCACTAGCGGGGCAACGACCAAGGGTGAGCAGTTCTTC	CAWSGGTSGATTKGEQFF
TRBV27	-	TRBD2	TRBJ2-7	TGTGCCAGCAGTCCTACTAGCGGGGGTGGTTACGAGCAGTACTTC	CASSPTSGGGYEQYF
TRBV27	-	-	TRBJ1-4	TGTGCCAGCAGTTTATGGGGACCGCCGAATGAAAAACTGTTTTTT	CASSLWGPPNEKLFF
TRBV28	few	-	TRBJ1-2	TGTGCCAGCAGTCCCACCGGGCCGGACCACTATGGCTACACCTTC	CASSPTGPDHYGYTF
TRBV7-6	-	-	TRBJ2-7	TGTGCCAGCAGCTTAGAGCAGGGAGCCTACGAGCAGTACTTC	CASSLEQGAYEQYF
TRBV20-1	-	-	TRBJ2-1	TGCAGTGCTACCAGGGAGAATGAGCAGTTCTTC	CSATRENEQFF
TRBV27	-	-	TRBJ2-5	TGTGCCAGCAGTCCCGGCAAACAAGAGACCCAGTACTTC	CASSPGKQETQYF
TRBV30	-	TRBD2	TRBJ2-7	TGTGCCTGGAGTCCCGGACTAGCGGGACCAAGTAGGTACTTC	CAWSPGLAGPSRYF
TRBV27	-	-	TRBJ1-5	TGTGCCAGCAGTAACGAGGCTTCCAGGGTGACCAATCAGCCCCAGCATTTT	CASSNEASRVTNQPQHF
TRBV11-1	-	TRBD2	TRBJ2-1	TGTGCCAGCAGCTTACTGCGGGGGGGCCGGTACAATGAGCAGTTCTTC	CASSLLRGGRYNEQFF
TRBV19	-	-	TRBJ2-1	TGTGCCAGTAGTATAACTGGGCTACCGACCGTTTACAATGAGCAGTTCTTC	CASSITGLPTVYNEQFF
TRBV6-5	-	-	TRBJ1-2	TGTGCCAGCAGTTACGCGACATCATATGGCTACACCTTC	CASSYATSYGYTF
TRBV6-1	few	-	TRBJ1-2	TGTGCCAGCAGTGAAATCAGGGAAGGTACCTTC	CASSEIREGTF
TRBV2	-	TRBD1	TRBJ2-7	TGTGCCAGCAGTGAGCCGGGACAGGGGGCTATCGAGCAGTACTTC	CASSEPGQGAIEQYF
TRBV28	-	-	TRBJ2-7	TGTGCCAGCAGTACCTGGGAATCCTACGAGCAGTACTTC	CASSTWESYEQYF
TRBV13	once	TRBD1	TRBJ2-7	TGTGCCAGCAGCTCCCCCGCGGGACAGGGGGAAAACGAGCAGTACTTC	CASSSPAGQGENEQYF
TRBV5-5	-	-	TRBJ1-1	TGTGCCAGCAGCTTGGGTTATCGGGGAAATCGAATGAACACTGAAGCTTTCTTT	CASSLGYRGNRMNTEAFF
TRBV21-1	once	-	TRBJ1-5	TGTGCCAGCACCAAGCAGCCCCAGCATTTT	CASTKQPQHF